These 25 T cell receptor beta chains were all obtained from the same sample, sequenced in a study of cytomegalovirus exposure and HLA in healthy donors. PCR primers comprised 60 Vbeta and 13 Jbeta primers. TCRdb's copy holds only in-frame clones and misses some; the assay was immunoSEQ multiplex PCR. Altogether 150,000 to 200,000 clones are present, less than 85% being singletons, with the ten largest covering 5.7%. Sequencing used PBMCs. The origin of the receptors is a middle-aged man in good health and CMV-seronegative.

This CDR3 is CASSLRGANTGELFF. The CDR3, as DNA: TGTGCCAGCAGCCTTCGCGGGGCGAACACCGGGGAGCTGTTTTTT. J is TRBJ2-2 and V is TRBV7-2, with a tentative D call TRBD2 (6 bases). Germline CDR1 is SGHTA and CDR2 is FQGNSA. The CDR3 extends over 15 amino acids. V was pared by 5 bases and J by 0 bases, with 10 bases between.

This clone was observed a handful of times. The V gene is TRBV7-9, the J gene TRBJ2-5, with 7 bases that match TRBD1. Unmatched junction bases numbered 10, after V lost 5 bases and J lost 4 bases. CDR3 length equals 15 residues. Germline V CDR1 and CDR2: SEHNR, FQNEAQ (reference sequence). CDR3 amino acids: CASSPDRSTGETQYF. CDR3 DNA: TGTGCCAGCAGCCCGGACAGGTCCACAGGAGAGACCCAGTACTTC.

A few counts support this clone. Written as DNA, the CDR3 is TGTGCCAGCAGCCCGAACTCTCAGCCCCAGCATTTT. Translated: CASSPNSQPQHF. The chain has TRBV7-9 and TRBJ1-5; D unresolved. The CDR3 is made up of 12 amino acids. V was clipped by 5 bases and J by 6 bases, with 8 bases between them. CDR1 is SEHNR, CDR2 FQNEAQ, per germline (reference sequence).

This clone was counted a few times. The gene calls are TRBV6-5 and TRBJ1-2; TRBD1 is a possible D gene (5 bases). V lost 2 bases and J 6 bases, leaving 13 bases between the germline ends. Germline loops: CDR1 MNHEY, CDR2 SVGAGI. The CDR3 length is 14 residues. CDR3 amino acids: CASSYTSGLNGYTF. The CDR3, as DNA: TGTGCCAGCAGTTACACCTCAGGGTTAAATGGCTACACCTTC.

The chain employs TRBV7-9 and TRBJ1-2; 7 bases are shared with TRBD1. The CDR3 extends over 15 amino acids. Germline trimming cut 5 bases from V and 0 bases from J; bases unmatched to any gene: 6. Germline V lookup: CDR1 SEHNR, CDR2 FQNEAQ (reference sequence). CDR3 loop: CASSTWDSANYGYTF. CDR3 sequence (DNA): TGTGCCAGCAGCACCTGGGACAGTGCTAACTATGGCTACACCTTC.

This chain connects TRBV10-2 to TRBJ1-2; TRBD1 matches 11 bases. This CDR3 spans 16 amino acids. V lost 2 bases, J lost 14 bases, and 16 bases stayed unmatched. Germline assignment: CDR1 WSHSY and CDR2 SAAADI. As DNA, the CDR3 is TGCGCCAGCAGTGAGCCTGGACAGGGGGCCTCACAGCATGAGACCTTC. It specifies CASSEPGQGASQHETF.

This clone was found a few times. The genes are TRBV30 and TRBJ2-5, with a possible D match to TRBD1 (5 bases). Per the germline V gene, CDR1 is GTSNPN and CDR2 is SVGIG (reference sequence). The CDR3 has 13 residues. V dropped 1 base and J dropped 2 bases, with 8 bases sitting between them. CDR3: CAWSEGMQETQYF. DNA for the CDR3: TGTGCCTGGAGTGAGGGGATGCAAGAGACCCAGTACTTC.

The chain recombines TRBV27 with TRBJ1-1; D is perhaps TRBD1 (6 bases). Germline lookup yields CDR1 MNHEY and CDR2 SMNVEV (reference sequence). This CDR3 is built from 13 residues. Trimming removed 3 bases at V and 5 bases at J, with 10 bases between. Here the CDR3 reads CASSFTGQTEAFF. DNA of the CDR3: TGTGCCAGCAGTTTTACGGGACAAACTGAAGCTTTCTTT.

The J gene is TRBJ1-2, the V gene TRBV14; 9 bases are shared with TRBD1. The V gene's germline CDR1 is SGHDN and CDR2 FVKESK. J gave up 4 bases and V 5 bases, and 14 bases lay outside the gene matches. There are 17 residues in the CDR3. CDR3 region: CASSNLAGTGRFYGYTF. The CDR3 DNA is TGTGCCAGCAGCAATCTAGCCGGGACAGGGAGATTCTATGGCTACACCTTC.

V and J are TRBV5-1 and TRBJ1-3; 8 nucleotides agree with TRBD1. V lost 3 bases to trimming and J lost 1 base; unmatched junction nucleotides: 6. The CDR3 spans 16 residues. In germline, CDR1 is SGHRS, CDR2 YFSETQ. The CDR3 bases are TGCGCCAGCAGCTGGGGACAGGTAGCATCTGGAAACACCATATATTTT. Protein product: CASSWGQVASGNTIYF.

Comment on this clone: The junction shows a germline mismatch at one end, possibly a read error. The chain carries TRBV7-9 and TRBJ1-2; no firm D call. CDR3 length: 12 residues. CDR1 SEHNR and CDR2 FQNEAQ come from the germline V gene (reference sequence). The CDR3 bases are TGTTCCAGCAGCTTCCATTTTGATGGCTACACCTTC. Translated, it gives CSSSFHFDGYTF.

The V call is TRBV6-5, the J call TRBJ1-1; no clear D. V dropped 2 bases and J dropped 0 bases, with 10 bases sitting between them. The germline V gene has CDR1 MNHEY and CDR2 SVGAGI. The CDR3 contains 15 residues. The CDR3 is CASSYRGIMNTEAFF. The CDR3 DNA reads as TGTGCCAGCAGTTACCGAGGGATTATGAACACTGAAGCTTTCTTT.

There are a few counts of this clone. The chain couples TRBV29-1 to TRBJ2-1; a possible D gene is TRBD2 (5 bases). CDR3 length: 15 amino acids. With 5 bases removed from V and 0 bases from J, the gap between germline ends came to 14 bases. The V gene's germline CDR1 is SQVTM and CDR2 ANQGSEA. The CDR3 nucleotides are TGCAGCGTTTCAGACGGGGTTAGCTCCTACAATGAGCAGTTCTTC. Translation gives CSVSDGVSSYNEQFF.

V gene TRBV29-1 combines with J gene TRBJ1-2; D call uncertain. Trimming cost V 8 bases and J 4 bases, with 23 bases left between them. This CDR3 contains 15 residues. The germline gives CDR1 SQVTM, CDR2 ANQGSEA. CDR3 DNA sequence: TGCAGCACTACCCACCCCGCCCTTCCGCTCTATGGCTACACCTTC. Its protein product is CSTTHPALPLYGYTF.

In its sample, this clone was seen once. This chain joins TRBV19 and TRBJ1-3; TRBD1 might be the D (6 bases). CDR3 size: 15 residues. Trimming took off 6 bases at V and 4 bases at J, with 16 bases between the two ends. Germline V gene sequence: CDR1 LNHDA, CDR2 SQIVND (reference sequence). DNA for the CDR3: TGTGCCAGTAGAAATACAGGGCTTCAAGGAAACACCATATATTTT. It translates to CASRNTGLQGNTIYF.

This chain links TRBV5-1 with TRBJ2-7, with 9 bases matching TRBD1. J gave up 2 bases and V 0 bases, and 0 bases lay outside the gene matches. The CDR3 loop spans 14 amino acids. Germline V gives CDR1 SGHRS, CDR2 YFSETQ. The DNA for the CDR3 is TGCGCCAGCAGCTTGGGGACAGGGGCCTACGAGCAGTACTTC. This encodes CASSLGTGAYEQYF.

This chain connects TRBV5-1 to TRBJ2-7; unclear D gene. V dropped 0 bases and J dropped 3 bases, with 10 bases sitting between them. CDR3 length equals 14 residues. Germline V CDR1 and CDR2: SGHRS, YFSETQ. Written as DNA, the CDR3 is TGCGCCAGCAGCTTGGCCACAGACAACTACGAGCAGTACTTC. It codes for CASSLATDNYEQYF.

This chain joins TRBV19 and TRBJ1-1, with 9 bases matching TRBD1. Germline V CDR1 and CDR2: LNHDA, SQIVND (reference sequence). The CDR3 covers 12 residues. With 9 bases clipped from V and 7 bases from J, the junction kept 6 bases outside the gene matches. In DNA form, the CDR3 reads TGTGCCAGCCGACAGGGGGGCGGTGAAGCTTTCTTT. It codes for CASRQGGGEAFF.

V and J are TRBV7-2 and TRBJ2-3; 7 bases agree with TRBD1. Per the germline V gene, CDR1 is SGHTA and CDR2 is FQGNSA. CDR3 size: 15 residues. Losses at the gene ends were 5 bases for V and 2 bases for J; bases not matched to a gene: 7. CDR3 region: CASSPPGQLTDTQYF. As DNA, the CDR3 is TGTGCCAGCAGCCCCCCGGGACAGCTCACAGATACGCAGTATTTT.

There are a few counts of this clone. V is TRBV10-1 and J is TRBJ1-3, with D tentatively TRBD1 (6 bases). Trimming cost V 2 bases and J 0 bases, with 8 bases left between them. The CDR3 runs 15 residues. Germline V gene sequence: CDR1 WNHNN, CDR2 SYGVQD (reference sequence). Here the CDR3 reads CASSETGSSGNTIYF. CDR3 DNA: TGCGCCAGCAGTGAGACAGGGAGCTCTGGAAACACCATATATTTT.

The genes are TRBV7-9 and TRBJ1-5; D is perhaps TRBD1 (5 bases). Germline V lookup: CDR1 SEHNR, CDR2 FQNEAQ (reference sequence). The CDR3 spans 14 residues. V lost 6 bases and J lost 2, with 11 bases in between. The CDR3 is CASSRGEGNQPQHF. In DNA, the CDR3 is TGTGCCAGCAGTCGAGGGGAGGGCAATCAGCCCCAGCATTTT.

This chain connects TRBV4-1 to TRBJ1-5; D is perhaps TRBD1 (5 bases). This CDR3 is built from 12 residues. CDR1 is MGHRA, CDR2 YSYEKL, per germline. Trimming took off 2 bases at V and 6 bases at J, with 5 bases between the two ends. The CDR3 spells CASSQRGQPQHF. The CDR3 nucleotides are TGCGCCAGCAGCCAAAGGGGTCAGCCCCAGCATTTT.

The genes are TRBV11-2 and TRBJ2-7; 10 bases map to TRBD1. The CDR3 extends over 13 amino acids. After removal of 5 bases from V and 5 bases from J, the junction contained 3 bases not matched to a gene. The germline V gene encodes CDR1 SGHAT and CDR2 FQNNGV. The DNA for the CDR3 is TGTGCCAGCAGCGCCGGGACAGGGGACGAGCAGTACTTC. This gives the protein CASSAGTGDEQYF. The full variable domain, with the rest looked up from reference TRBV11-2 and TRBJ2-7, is EAGVAQSPRYKIIEKRQSVAFWCNPISGHATLYWYQQILGQGPKLLIQFQNNGVVDDSQLPKDRFSAERLKGVDSTLKIQPAKLEDSAVYLCASSAGTGDEQYFGPGTRLTVT.

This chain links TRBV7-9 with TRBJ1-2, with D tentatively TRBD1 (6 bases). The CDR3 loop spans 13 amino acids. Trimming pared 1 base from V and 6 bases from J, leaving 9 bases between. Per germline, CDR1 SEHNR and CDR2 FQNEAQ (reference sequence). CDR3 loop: CASSLEGGNGYTF. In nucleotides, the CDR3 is TGTGCCAGCAGCTTAGAAGGGGGAAATGGCTACACCTTC.

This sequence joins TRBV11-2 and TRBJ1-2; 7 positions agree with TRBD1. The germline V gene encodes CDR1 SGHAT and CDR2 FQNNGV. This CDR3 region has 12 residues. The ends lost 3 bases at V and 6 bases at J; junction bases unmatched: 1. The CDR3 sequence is CASSLTGNGYTF. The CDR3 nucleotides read TGTGCCAGCAGCTTGACAGGGAATGGCTACACCTTC.